This is a list of T cell receptor beta chains from one sample in a study of blood T cell repertoires in COVID-19. Profiled with immunoSEQ multiplex PCR; TCRdb holds only in-frame clones, not every one. The table has around 130,000 clones, around 83% seen once. What was sequenced was PBMCs or T cells enriched from blood (not recorded which). Receptors originate from a woman aged 25 to 39 who had recovered from COVID-19. CDR3s include the opening cysteine and the closing phenylalanine or tryptophan. D genes are given only for firm matches. Clone size, where shown, is once, few, many, or a class for clones that have expanded.

j_call d_call v_call clone_size cdr3_aa cdr3_nt
TRBJ2-1 TRBD2 TRBV7-3 NA CASSSLAGGNNEQFF TGTGCCAGCAGCTCCCTAGCGGGAGGTAACAATGAGCAGTTCTTC
TRBJ2-1 NA TRBV9 NA CASSVDRDNEQFF TGTGCCAGCAGCGTAGACAGGGACAATGAGCAGTTCTTC
TRBJ1-5 TRBD1 TRBV6-2/TRBV6-3 NA CASSYSGQGLTAQHF TGTGCCAGCAGTTACTCCGGACAGGGACTAACGGCCCAGCATTTT
TRBJ2-7 TRBD2 TRBV7-2 NA CASSLGSSGPRAYEQYF TGTGCCAGCAGCTTAGGGTCTAGCGGGCCTAGAGCCTACGAGCAGTACTTC
TRBJ2-3 NA TRBV9 once CASSKTGNTQYF TGTGCCAGCAGCAAAACGGGGAATACGCAGTATTTT
TRBJ1-1 NA TRBV5-8 NA CASSFRGATEAFF TGTGCCAGCAGCTTCAGGGGTGCAACTGAAGCTTTCTTT
TRBJ1-1 TRBD1 TRBV27 NA CASSLARGRGEAFF TGTGCCAGCAGTTTAGCGAGGGGGCGAGGTGAAGCTTTCTTT
TRBJ1-5 TRBD1 TRBV18 few CASSPSQGAGEPQHF TGTGCCAGCTCACCCTCGCAGGGGGCAGGCGAGCCCCAGCATTTT
TRBJ1-1 TRBD1 TRBV5-4 NA CASSRTGAEAFF TGTGCCAGCAGCAGGACAGGGGCTGAAGCTTTCTTT
TRBJ1-1 NA TRBV27 NA CASSSITGLTEAFF TGTGCCAGCAGTTCTATAACAGGGCTCACTGAAGCTTTCTTT
TRBJ1-1 TRBD1 TRBV4-1 NA CASSQDPHRGNAFF TGCGCCAGCAGCCAAGATCCCCACAGGGGGAATGCTTTCTTT
TRBJ2-7 TRBD1 TRBV7-9 few CANTWDSSYEQYF TGTGCCAACACCTGGGACAGCTCCTACGAGCAGTACTTC
TRBJ1-5 TRBD1 TRBV19 NA CASSSRTGRNQPQHF TGTGCCAGTAGTTCCCGGACAGGGCGGAATCAGCCCCAGCATTTT
TRBJ2-7 TRBD1 TRBV28 NA CASSDRVLGEQYF TGTGCCAGCAGCGACAGGGTTTTGGGAGAGCAGTACTTC
TRBJ1-2 NA TRBV29-1 NA CTVQVGRYGYTF TGCACCGTCCAGGTGGGGAGGTATGGCTACACCTTC
TRBJ2-2 TRBD1 TRBV7-8 NA CASSTQGTGELFF TGTGCCAGCAGCACACAGGGGACCGGGGAGCTGTTTTTT
TRBJ2-3 NA TRBV4-3 NA CASSPEIAVTDTQYF TGCGCCAGCAGCCCAGAGATAGCTGTCACAGATACGCAGTATTTT
TRBJ2-1 TRBD2 TRBV7-2 NA CASSAQGAGVHEQFF TGTGCCAGCAGCGCTCAGGGTGCGGGAGTGCATGAGCAGTTCTTC
TRBJ2-1 NA TRBV7-6 NA CASSFPFNEQFF TGTGCCAGCAGCTTTCCCTTTAATGAGCAGTTCTTC
TRBJ2-5 NA TRBV7-3 once CASSLTGGVRETQYF TGTGCCAGCAGCTTAACAGGGGGGGTAAGAGAGACCCAGTACTTC
TRBJ1-6 NA TRBV30 few CAWSVRGAGSPLHF TGTGCCTGGAGTGTACGGGGGGCAGGCTCACCCCTCCACTTT
TRBJ2-1 TRBD2 TRBV28 NA CASSSGTASGRYNEQFF TGTGCCAGCAGTTCAGGTACTGCTAGCGGGAGGTACAATGAGCAGTTCTTC
TRBJ1-1 NA TRBV6-1 NA CASSEAAGLDTEAFF TGTGCCAGCAGTGAAGCTGCAGGCCTGGACACTGAAGCTTTCTTT
TRBJ2-3 TRBD2 TRBV3-1/TRBV3-2 NA CASSPWTSGSTDTQYF TGTGCCAGCAGCCCCTGGACTAGCGGCTCCACAGATACGCAGTATTTT
TRBJ1-4 NA TRBV6-5 NA CASGRNEKLFF TGTGCCAGCGGCCGTAATGAAAAACTGTTTTTT
TRBJ2-5 TRBD2 TRBV7-9 NA CASSPTSRETQYF TGTGCCAGCAGCCCGACTAGCCGTGAGACCCAGTACTTC
TRBJ2-1 TRBD2 TRBV7-2 NA CASSLDSGRALQFF TGTGCCAGCAGCTTGGATAGCGGGAGGGCCTTGCAGTTCTTC
TRBJ2-1 TRBD2 TRBV29-1 NA CSGGLHGSRTYNEQFF TGCAGCGGGGGACTACATGGGAGCCGGACCTACAATGAGCAGTTCTTC
TRBJ2-7 NA TRBV24-1 NA CATSDPGDNSAYEQYF TGTGCCACCAGTGATCCCGGGGATAATTCCGCCTACGAGCAGTACTTC
TRBJ1-1 TRBD1 TRBV18 NA CASSPGQGPTEAFF TGTGCCAGCTCACCGGGACAGGGTCCCACTGAAGCTTTCTTT
TRBJ1-6 TRBD1 TRBV5-4 NA CASSLRDRGNSPLHF TGTGCCAGCAGCCTCCGGGACAGGGGTAATTCACCCCTCCACTTT
TRBJ2-2 TRBD2 TRBV7-6 NA CASSPIAGGGTGELFF TGTGCCAGCAGCCCGATAGCGGGAGGGGGGACCGGGGAGCTGTTTTTT
TRBJ2-1 NA TRBV18 NA CASSLDSYNEQFF TGTGCCAGCTCACTAGACAGCTACAATGAGCAGTTCTTC
TRBJ2-5 NA TRBV21-1 few CASSKVGLAGVSETQYF TGTGCCAGCAGCAAAGTGGGGCTAGCGGGAGTTTCTGAGACCCAGTACTTC
TRBJ2-4 NA TRBV24-1 once CATSDLGAEVKNIQYF TGTGCCACCAGTGATTTGGGGGCAGAGGTAAAAAACATTCAGTACTTC
TRBJ1-1 NA TRBV7-2 NA CASSPNGQLNTEAFF TGTGCCAGCAGCCCCAACGGACAGTTAAACACTGAAGCTTTCTTT
TRBJ2-7 NA TRBV7-2 NA CASSSGLAYEQYF TGTGCCAGCAGCTCCGGACTGGCCTACGAGCAGTACTTC
TRBJ2-2 NA TRBV11-2 NA CASSLGSWGANTGELFF TGTGCCAGCAGCTTAGGGAGCTGGGGGGCGAACACCGGGGAGCTGTTTTTT
TRBJ2-5 TRBD2 TRBV14 once CASSHRYTSDQETQYF TGTGCCAGCAGCCACAGATATACTAGCGACCAAGAGACCCAGTACTTC
TRBJ2-3 TRBD2 TRBV4-1 few CASSQEGTSYTDTQYF TGCGCCAGCAGCCAAGAGGGGACTAGTTATACAGATACGCAGTATTTT
TRBJ1-1 TRBD1 TRBV5-5 NA CASSKTGTENTEAFF TGTGCCAGCAGCAAGACCGGGACAGAGAACACTGAAGCTTTCTTT
TRBJ1-1 NA TRBV10-1 once CASPERGTLEEAFF TGCGCCAGTCCTGAGAGGGGGACATTAGAGGAAGCTTTCTTT
TRBJ2-7 TRBD2 TRBV27 once CASSLDLAGTYEQYF TGTGCCAGCAGTTTAGACCTAGCGGGAACATACGAGCAGTACTTC
TRBJ1-6 NA TRBV3-1/TRBV3-2 NA CASSQDRKGRSYNSPLHF TGTGCCAGCAGCCAAGATAGAAAGGGGAGGTCCTATAATTCACCCCTCCACTTT
TRBJ1-4 TRBD1 TRBV28 NA CASILSGTGFATNEKLFF TGTGCCAGCATCCTTTCCGGGACAGGCTTTGCAACTAATGAAAAACTGTTTTTT
TRBJ1-2 NA TRBV12-3/TRBV12-4 NA CASSLRENYGYTF TGTGCCAGCAGTTTAAGGGAGAACTATGGCTACACCTTC
TRBJ2-1 NA TRBV29-1 NA CSVELWESNNEQFF TGCAGCGTTGAGTTGTGGGAGTCAAACAATGAGCAGTTCTTC
TRBJ2-2 NA TRBV9 NA CASSARQDTGELFF TGTGCCAGCAGCGCCCGACAGGACACCGGGGAGCTGTTTTTT
TRBJ2-1 TRBD2 TRBV7-3 NA CASSSSGAGVGYNEQFF TGTGCCAGCAGCTCCAGCGGAGCGGGAGTGGGGTACAATGAGCAGTTCTTC
TRBJ1-4 NA TRBV5-4 few CASSLVGEGGKLFF TGTGCCAGCAGCTTGGTAGGAGAAGGGGGAAAACTGTTTTTT
TRBJ2-2 TRBD1 TRBV2 NA CAGNRQGSGELFF TGTGCCGGAAACCGACAGGGGTCCGGGGAGCTGTTTTTT
TRBJ2-5 TRBD1 TRBV19 NA CASSDRGGETQYF TGTGCCAGTAGCGACAGGGGAGGCGAGACCCAGTACTTC
TRBJ2-1 TRBD2 TRBV28 NA CASSVRTSGVHEQFF TGTGCCAGCAGTGTAAGGACTAGCGGAGTACATGAGCAGTTCTTC
TRBJ1-3 NA TRBV3-1/TRBV3-2 NA CASSQVRGNTIYF TGTGCCAGCAGCCAAGTTAGGGGGAACACCATATATTTT
TRBJ2-7 NA TRBV2 NA CASGPQGVLYYEQYF TGTGCCAGCGGGCCACAGGGTGTACTATACTACGAGCAGTACTTC
TRBJ2-1 TRBD2 TRBV27 NA CASSLLTSVPYNEQFF TGTGCCAGCAGTCTCCTGACTAGCGTACCTTACAATGAGCAGTTCTTC